This T cell receptor gamma chain comes out of a study of gamma-delta chains in newborns, infants, children. Overall study: Microbial exposure reportedly drives polyclonal innate γδ T cell expansion after birth.

Germline values: CDR1 GITISATS, CDR2 ISYDGTV (reference sequence). The CDR3 sequence is 16 residues long. TCRdb reanalyzed the reads using CATT. The repertoire holds a few hundred gamma-chain clones, around 45% seen once, with about 41% in the top ten. Sequenced sample: blood. There is no J gene call, but TRGV9 is given as the V gene. The TCR sequence derives from a child who was a newborn, infant or young child, either healthy, febrile or measles-vaccinated (not recorded which). Here the CDR3 DNA reads TGTGCCTTGTGGGAGGTGCAGTGGGTGGGCGAAAAAATAAAGGTCTTT. Translation: CALWEVQWVGEKIKVF.